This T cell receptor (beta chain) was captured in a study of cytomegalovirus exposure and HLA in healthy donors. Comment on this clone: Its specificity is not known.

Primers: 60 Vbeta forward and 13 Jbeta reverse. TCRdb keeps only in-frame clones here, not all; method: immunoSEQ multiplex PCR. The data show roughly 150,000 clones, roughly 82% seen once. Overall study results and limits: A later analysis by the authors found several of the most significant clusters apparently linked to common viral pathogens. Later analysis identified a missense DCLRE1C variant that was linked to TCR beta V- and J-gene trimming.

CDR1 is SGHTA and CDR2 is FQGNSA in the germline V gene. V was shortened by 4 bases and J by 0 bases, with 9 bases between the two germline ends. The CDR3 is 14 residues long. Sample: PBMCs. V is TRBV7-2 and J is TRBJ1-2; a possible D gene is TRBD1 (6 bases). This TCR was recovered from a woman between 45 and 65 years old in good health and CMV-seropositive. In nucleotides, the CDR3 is TGTGCCAGCAGCTCAGACAGGCCTAACTATGGCTACACCTTC. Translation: CASSSDRPNYGYTF.